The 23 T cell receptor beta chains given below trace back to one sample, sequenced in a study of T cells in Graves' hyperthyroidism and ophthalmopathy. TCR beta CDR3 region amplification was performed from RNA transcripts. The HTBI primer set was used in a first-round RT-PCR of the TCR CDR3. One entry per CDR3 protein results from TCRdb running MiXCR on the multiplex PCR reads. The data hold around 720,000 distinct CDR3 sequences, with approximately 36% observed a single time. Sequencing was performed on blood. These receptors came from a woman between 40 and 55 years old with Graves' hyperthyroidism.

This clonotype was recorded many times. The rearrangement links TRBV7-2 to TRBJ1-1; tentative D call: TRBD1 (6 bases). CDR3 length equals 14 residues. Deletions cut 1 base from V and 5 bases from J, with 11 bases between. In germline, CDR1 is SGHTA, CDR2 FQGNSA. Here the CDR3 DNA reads TGTGCCAGCAGCTTAGGACAGGACCGAACTGAAGCTTTCTTT. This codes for CASSLGQDRTEAFF.

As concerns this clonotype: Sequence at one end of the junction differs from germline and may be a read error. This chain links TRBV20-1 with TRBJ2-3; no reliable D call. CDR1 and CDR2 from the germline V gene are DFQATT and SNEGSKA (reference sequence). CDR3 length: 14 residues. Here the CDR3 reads CSASVGFSGDTRYF. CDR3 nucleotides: TGCAGTGCTAGTGTCGGCTTTTCCGGAGATACGCGGTATTTT.

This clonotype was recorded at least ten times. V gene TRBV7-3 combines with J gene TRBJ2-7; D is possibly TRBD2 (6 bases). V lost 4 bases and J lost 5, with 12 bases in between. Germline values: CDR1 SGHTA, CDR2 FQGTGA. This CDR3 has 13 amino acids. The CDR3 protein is CASSSGLANEQYF. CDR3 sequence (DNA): TGTGCCAGCAGCTCGGGACTTGCGAACGAGCAGTACTTC. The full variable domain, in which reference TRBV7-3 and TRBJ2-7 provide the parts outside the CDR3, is GAGVSQTPSNKVTEKGKYVELRCDPISGHTALYWYRQSLGQGPEFLIYFQGTGAADDSGLPNDRFFAVRPEGSVSTLKIQRTERGDSAVYLCASSSGLANEQYFGPGTRLTVT.

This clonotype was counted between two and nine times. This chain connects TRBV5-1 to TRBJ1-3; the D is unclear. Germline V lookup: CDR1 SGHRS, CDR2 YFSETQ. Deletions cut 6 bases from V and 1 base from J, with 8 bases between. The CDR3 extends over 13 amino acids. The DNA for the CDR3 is TGCGCCAGCACTTCGGGTTCTGGAAACACCATATATTTT. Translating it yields CASTSGSGNTIYF. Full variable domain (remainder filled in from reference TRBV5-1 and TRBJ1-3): KAGVTQTPRYLIKTRGQQVTLSCSPISGHRSVSWYQQTPGQGLQFLFEYFSETQRNKGNFPGRFSGRQFSNSRSEMNVSTLELGDSALYLCASTSGSGNTIYFGEGSWLTVV.

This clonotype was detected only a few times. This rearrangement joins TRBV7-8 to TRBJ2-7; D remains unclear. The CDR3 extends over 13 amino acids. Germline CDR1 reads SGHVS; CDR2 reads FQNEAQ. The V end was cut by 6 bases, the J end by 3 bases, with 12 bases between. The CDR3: CASRQIGDYEQYF. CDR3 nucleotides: TGTGCCAGCAGACAGATCGGAGACTACGAGCAGTACTTC.

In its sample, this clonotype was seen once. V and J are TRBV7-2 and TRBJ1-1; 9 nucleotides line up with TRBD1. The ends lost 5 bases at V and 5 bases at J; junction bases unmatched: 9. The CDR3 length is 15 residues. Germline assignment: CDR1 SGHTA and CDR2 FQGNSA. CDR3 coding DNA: TGTGCCAGCAGCCCCGGGACAGGGCTGGGTACTGAAGCTTTCTTT. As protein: CASSPGTGLGTEAFF.

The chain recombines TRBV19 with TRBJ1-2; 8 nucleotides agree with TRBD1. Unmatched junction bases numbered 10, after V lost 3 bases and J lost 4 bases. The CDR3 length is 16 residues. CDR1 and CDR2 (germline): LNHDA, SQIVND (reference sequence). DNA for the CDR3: TGTGCCAGTAGTATCCTCGGACAGGGAACCGGCTATGGCTACACCTTC. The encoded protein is CASSILGQGTGYGYTF.

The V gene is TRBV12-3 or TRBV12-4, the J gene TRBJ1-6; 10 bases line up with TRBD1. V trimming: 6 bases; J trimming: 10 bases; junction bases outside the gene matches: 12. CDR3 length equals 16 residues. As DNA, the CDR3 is TGTGCCAGCAGCCCCGCCCGGGACAGGGGTATCTCACCCCTCCACTTT. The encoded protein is CASSPARDRGISPLHF.

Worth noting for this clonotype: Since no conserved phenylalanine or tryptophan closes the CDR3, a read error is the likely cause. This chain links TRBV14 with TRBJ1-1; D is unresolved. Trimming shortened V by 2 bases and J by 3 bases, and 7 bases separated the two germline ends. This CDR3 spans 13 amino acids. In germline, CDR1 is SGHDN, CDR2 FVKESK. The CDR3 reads CASSQMEDTEAFL. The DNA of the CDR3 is TGTGCCAGCAGCCAAATGGAGGACACTGAAGCTTTCCTT.

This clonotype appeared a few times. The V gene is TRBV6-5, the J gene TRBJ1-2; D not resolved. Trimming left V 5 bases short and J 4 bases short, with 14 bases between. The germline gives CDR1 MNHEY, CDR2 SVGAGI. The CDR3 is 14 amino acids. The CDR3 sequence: CASSEAASGYGYTF. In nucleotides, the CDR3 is TGTGCCAGCAGTGAAGCGGCCAGCGGCTATGGCTACACCTTC.

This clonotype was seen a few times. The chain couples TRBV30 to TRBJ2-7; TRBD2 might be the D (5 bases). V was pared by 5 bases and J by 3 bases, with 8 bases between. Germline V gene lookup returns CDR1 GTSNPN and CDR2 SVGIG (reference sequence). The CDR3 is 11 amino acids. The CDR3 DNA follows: TGTGCCTGGGGACGGGACTACGAGCAGTACTTC. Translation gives CAWGRDYEQYF.

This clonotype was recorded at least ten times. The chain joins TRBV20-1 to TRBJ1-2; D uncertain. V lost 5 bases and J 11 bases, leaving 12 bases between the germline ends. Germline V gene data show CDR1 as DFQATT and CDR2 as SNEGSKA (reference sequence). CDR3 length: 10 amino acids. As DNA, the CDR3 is TGCAGTGCTGTGGACGGAGGTTACACCTTC. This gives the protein CSAVDGGYTF.

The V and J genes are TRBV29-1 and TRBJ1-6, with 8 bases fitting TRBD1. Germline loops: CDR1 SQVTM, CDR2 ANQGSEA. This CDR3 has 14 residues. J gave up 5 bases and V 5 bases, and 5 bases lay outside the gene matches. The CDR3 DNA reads TGCAGCGTTAGGAGGGACAGGAATAATTCACCCCTCCACTTT. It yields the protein CSVRRDRNNSPLHF.

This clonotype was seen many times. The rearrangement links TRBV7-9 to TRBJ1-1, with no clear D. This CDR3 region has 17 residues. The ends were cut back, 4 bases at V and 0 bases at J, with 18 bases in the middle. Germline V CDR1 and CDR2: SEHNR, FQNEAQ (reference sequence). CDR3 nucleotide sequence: TGTGCCAGCAGCTCCGACTCTGATAGGGCAGTGAACACTGAAGCTTTCTTT. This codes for CASSSDSDRAVNTEAFF. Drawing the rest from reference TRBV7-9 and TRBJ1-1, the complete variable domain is DTGVSQNPRHKITKRGQNVTFRCDPISEHNRLYWYRQTLGQGPEFLTYFQNEAQLEKSRLLSDRFSAERPKGSFSTLEIQRTEQGDSAMYLCASSSDSDRAVNTEAFFGQGTRLTVV.

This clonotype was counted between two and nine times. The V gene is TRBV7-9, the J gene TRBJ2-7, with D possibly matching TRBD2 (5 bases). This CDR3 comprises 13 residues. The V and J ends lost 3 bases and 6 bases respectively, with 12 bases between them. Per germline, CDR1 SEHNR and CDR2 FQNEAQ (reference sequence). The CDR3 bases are TGTGCCAGCAGCTTGGACTCTATGAGCGAGCAGTACTTC. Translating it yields CASSLDSMSEQYF.

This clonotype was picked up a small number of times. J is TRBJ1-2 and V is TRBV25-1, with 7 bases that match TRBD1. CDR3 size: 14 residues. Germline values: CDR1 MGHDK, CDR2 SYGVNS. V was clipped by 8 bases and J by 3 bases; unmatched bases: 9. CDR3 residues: CASSPFQGDYGYTF. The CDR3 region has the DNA TGTGCCAGCTCACCATTTCAGGGGGACTATGGCTACACCTTC.

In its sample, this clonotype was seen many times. CDR3 region: CASSLAGYQETQYF. The DNA for the CDR3 is TGTGCCAGCAGCTTAGCGGGGTACCAAGAGACCCAGTACTTC. The chain recombines TRBV7-2 with TRBJ2-5; D gene uncertain. In germline, CDR1 is SGHTA, CDR2 FQGNSA. V lost 0 bases to trimming and J lost 0 bases, with 5 bases between them. The CDR3 runs to 14 residues.

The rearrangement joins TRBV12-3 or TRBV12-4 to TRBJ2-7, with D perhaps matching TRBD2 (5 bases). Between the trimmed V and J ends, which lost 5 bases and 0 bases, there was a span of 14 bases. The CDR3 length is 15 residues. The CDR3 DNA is TGTGCCAGCAGTAGAGGGCTGAGGAGCTCCTACGAGCAGTACTTC. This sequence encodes CASSRGLRSSYEQYF.

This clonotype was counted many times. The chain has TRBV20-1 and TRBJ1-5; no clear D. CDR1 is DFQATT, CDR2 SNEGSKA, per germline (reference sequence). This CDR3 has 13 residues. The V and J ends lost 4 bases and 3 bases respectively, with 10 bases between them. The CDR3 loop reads CSAKGQPNQPQHF. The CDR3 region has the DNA TGCAGTGCTAAGGGCCAGCCCAATCAGCCCCAGCATTTT.

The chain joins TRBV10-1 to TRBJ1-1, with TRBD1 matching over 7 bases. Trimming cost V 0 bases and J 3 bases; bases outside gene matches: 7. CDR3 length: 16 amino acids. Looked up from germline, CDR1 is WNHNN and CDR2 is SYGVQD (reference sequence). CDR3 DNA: TGCGCCAGCAGTGAGTCGCAGGGGGTGAAGGACACTGAAGCTTTCTTT. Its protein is CASSESQGVKDTEAFF.

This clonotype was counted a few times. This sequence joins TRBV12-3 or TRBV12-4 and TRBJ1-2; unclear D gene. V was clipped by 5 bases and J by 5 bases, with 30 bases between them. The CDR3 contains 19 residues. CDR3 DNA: TGTGCCAGCAGTCCCCCTAGATTCACGACAACGACGGGCGTGTATGGCTACACCTTC. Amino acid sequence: CASSPPRFTTTTGVYGYTF.

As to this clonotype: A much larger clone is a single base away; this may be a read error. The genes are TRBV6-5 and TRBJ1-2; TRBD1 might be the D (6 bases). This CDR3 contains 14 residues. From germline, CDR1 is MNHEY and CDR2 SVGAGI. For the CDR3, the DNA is TGTGCCGGCAGTTTTACAGGGAAAAGCGATGGCTACACCTTC. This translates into CAGSFTGKSDGYTF.

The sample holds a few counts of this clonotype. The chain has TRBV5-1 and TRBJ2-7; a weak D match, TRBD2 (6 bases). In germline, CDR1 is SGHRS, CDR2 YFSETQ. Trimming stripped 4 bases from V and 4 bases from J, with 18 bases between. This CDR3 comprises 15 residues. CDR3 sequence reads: CASSAGRDPLYEQYF. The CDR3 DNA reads TGCGCCAGCAGCGCAGGGCGGGATCCACTTTACGAGCAGTACTTC.